This is a list of T cell receptor beta chains from one sample in a study of blood T cell repertoires in COVID-19. Assay used: immunoSEQ multiplex PCR; TCRdb lists only in-frame clones, some missing. The sample has about 190,000 clones, about 88% seen once. Input material: peripheral blood. All receptors derive from a woman aged 40 to 55 who had recovered from COVID-19. Both conserved end residues are part of each CDR3. D genes are given only for firm matches. For some rows the clone size is stated as once, few or many, or as a class when expanded; others skip it.

CASSGRQATNEKLFF TGTGCCAGCAGTGGTCGACAGGCAACTAATGAAAAACTGTTTTTT - TRBJ1-4 - TRBV2
CASSRGTGQVEPQHF TGTGCCAGCAGCAGGGGGACGGGACAAGTGGAGCCCCAGCATTTT - TRBJ1-5 - TRBV5-8
CASRPTDQETQYF TGTGCCAGCCGCCCAACAGACCAAGAGACCCAGTACTTC - TRBJ2-5 once TRBV19
CASTGQTNMNTEAFF TGTGCCAGCACAGGACAGACAAACATGAACACTGAAGCTTTCTTT - TRBJ1-1 - TRBV28
CASSPQSGMNTGELFF TGTGCCAGCAGTCCCCAAAGCGGGATGAACACCGGGGAGCTGTTTTTT TRBD2 TRBJ2-2 - TRBV28
CASSSNPGQGNEKLFF TGCGCCAGCAGCTCGAACCCGGGACAGGGGAATGAAAAACTGTTTTTT TRBD1 TRBJ1-4 - TRBV5-1
CSVDQGSGELFF TGCAGCGTCGATCAGGGGTCCGGGGAGCTGTTTTTT - TRBJ2-2 - TRBV29-1
CASSEDRSSGNTIYF TGTGCCAGCAGTGAAGACAGAAGCTCTGGAAACACCATATATTTT - TRBJ1-3 - TRBV6-1
CAWTSGYEQYF TGTGCCTGGACTAGCGGTTACGAGCAGTACTTC TRBD2 TRBJ2-7 - TRBV30
CASSFTSRHEQFF TGTGCCAGCAGTTTTACTAGCAGGCATGAGCAGTTCTTC - TRBJ2-1 - TRBV27
CSASRQGLAYEQYF TGCAGTGCTAGTAGACAGGGACTGGCCTACGAGCAGTACTTC - TRBJ2-7 - TRBV20-1
CASSLSDRAQETQYF TGTGCCAGCAGTTTGTCGGACAGGGCGCAAGAGACCCAGTACTTC TRBD1 TRBJ2-5 - TRBV28
CASSIGASGVYNEQFF TGTGCCAGTAGTATAGGCGCTAGCGGGGTTTACAATGAGCAGTTCTTC TRBD2 TRBJ2-1 - TRBV19
CASSRQGEAFF TGTGCCAGCAGTCGACAGGGTGAAGCTTTCTTT TRBD1 TRBJ1-1 - TRBV6-2/TRBV6-3
CAWSPRTGLTNSPLHF TGTGCCTGGAGCCCCAGGACAGGCCTGACTAATTCACCCCTCCACTTT TRBD1 TRBJ1-6 few TRBV30
CASSPTGTGENEQFF TGCGCCAGCAGCCCTACCGGGACAGGGGAGAATGAGCAGTTCTTC TRBD1 TRBJ2-1 - TRBV5-1
CATSRGGASNTGELFF TGTGCCACCAGCAGGGGAGGGGCGTCGAACACCGGGGAGCTGTTTTTT TRBD2 TRBJ2-2 - TRBV15
CASKDRTHGTEAFF TGTGCCAGCAAGGACAGGACCCATGGCACTGAAGCTTTCTTT TRBD1 TRBJ1-1 - TRBV6-5
CASSSGQGEKLFF TGCGCCAGCAGCTCGGGACAGGGAGAAAAACTGTTTTTT TRBD1 TRBJ1-4 - TRBV5-1
CASSSTSGGDYEQYF TGTGCCAGCAGCTCAACGTCAGGGGGCGACTACGAGCAGTACTTC TRBD1 TRBJ2-7 - TRBV13
CASSPRVGLAVQETQYF TGTGCCAGCTCACCACGTGTTGGACTAGCGGTCCAAGAGACCCAGTACTTC TRBD2 TRBJ2-5 once TRBV18
CASSPVTQSGQPQHF TGTGCCAGCTCACCGGTAACTCAATCAGGGCAGCCCCAGCATTTT - TRBJ1-5 - TRBV18
CASSESGMNTEAFF TGTGCCAGCAGTGAATCAGGGATGAACACTGAAGCTTTCTTT - TRBJ1-1 - TRBV6-1
CASSLTSGIWSGELFF TGTGCCAGCAGCTTGACCTCGGGAATCTGGTCCGGGGAGCTGTTTTTT - TRBJ2-2 - TRBV5-4
CASSSRGGNEQFF TGTGCCAGCAGTTCCCGCGGCGGGAATGAGCAGTTCTTC - TRBJ2-1 - TRBV11-2
CASSLVGRRGSEKLFF TGTGCCAGCAGCTTAGTGGGTCGCAGGGGAAGTGAAAAACTGTTTTTT - TRBJ1-4 - TRBV11-2
CASRKGQGLTDTQYF TGTGCCAGCAGGAAGGGACAGGGCCTCACAGATACGCAGTATTTT TRBD1 TRBJ2-3 - TRBV6-4
CASSLDRDNTGELFF TGTGCCAGCAGCTTGGACAGGGATAACACCGGGGAGCTGTTTTTT TRBD1 TRBJ2-2 few TRBV7-9
CASSRTDRYGYTF TGTGCCAGCAGCCGGACAGACCGCTATGGCTACACCTTC - TRBJ1-2 - TRBV6-2/TRBV6-3
CASSLGGAGTGELFF TGTGCCAGCAGTTTGGGAGGGGCGGGCACCGGGGAGCTGTTTTTT TRBD2 TRBJ2-2 - TRBV28
CASSLVQGFGETQYF TGCGCCAGCAGCTTGGTACAGGGCTTCGGAGAGACCCAGTACTTC - TRBJ2-5 - TRBV5-1
CASSLNREGGYTF TGTGCCAGCAGCTTAAACAGGGAAGGCGGCTACACCTTC - TRBJ1-2 - TRBV7-2
CASWSPPGQGDGYTF TGTGCCAGTTGGTCCCCCCCGGGACAGGGAGACGGCTACACCTTC TRBD1 TRBJ1-2 once TRBV19
CASSVDRGSYNSPLHF TGTGCCAGCAGCGTGGACAGGGGGTCCTATAATTCACCCCTCCACTTT TRBD1 TRBJ1-6 - TRBV5-4
CASSLLPAGDLNEQFF TGTGCCAGCAGTCTCCTCCCGGCGGGAGATCTTAATGAGCAGTTCTTC TRBD2 TRBJ2-1 - TRBV27
CAWSRQADTEAFF TGTGCCTGGAGTCGACAAGCCGACACTGAAGCTTTCTTT - TRBJ1-1 - TRBV30